This T cell receptor (beta chain) was obtained from a study of shared clonotypes between healthy human individuals. Study-level background: Each donor contributed plates that comprised three CD4 naive, three CD4 memory, two CD8 naive and one CD8 memory.

Positive CCR7 selection of CD45RO-negative cells yielded the naive CD8 cells, and terminally differentiated effector memory CD45RA+ cells were excluded. Assay execution took place at the deep level. TCRdb keeps only in-frame clones here, not all; method: immunoSEQ multiplex PCR. The sample includes about 1,900,000 clones, approximately 95% of them seen just once. Sequencing used naive CD8+ T cells sorted from blood. The source is a young man in good health.

The CDR3 coding sequence is TGTGCCAGCAGCTCTACAGGGTACACTGAAGCTTTCTTT. Translating it yields CASSSTGYTEAFF. The chain recombines TRBV7-9 with TRBJ1-1; possibly TRBD1 for D (6 bases). Germline lookup yields CDR1 SEHNR and CDR2 FQNEAQ (reference sequence). V was shortened by 4 bases and J by 3 bases, with 9 bases between the two germline ends. The CDR3 consists of 13 residues.